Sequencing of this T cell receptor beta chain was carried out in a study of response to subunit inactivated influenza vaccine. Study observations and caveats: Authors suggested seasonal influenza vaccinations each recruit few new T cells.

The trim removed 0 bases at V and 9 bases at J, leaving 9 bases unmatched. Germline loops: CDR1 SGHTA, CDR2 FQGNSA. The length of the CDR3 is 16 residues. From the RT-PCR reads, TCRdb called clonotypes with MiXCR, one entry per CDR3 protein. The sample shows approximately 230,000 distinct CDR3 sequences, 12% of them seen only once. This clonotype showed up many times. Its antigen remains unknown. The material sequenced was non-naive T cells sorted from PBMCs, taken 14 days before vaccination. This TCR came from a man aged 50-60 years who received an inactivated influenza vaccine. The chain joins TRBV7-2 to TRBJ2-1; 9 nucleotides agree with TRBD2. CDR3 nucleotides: TGTGCCAGCAGCTTAGCGGGTGGGCTAGCGGGGCGTGAGCAGTTCTTC. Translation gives CASSLAGGLAGREQFF.